This T cell receptor (beta chain) is drawn from a study of T cell repertoires in cytomegalovirus infection (dated by TCRdb to between 2018 and 2021). Study-level background: The HLA type of each donor mattered for the analysis, because public TCR beta signatures pointed to carriage of CMV infection along with the matching HLA type. General conclusions and limits of the study: Carriers of CMV infection plus the relevant HLA type were discriminated by the cumulative frequency of public TCR beta family members in the study cohort and in an independent roughly 340-donor cohort. The ex vivo response was dominated by HLA-C-restricted CMV-specific TCR beta clonotypes, and the single most frequent clonotype in two of eight donors was supplied by these HLA-C-restricted clonotypes.

Concerning this clonotype itself: Its antigen target is currently unknown. Base qualities are missing; no much larger clone stands one base away.

These reads were obtained on an Illumina HiSeq 1500. In TCRdb, the public reads were trimmed at Q25 with fastp and aligned with MiXCR, with productive beta chains retained. When rows share a CDR3 protein, they turn into one entry using the most common DNA and genes. The sample records 170,000 or so distinct CDR3 sequences, about 15% of which are singletons. The top ten clonotypes cover 20% to 25% of the sample. At the junction V is shortened by 6 bases and J by 8 bases; bases outside the gene matches: 11. Measured from the cysteine to the phenylalanine, the CDR3 is 14 residues long. Of the read, only the CDR3 DNA is kept; its 42 bases are in frame from base 1. CDR1 and CDR2 are read off the germline V gene (reference sequence) as SEHNR and FQNEAQ.

This TCR came from a human donor in good health (CMV status not recorded). Some clones in this sample may be carry-over from other donors' samples. The chain links TRBV7-9 with TRBJ2-7, with 9 bases aligning to TRBD1. The sample consisted of CD8+ T cells from PBMCs. This receptor has the CDR3 CASSLTGGIFKQYF. In nucleotide form, the sequence is TGTGCCAGCAGTCTGACAGGGGGTATATTTAAGCAGTACTTC.